The clone carrying this TCR beta chain was counted a single time. V was pared by 4 bases and J by 6 bases, with 19 bases between. The CDR3 consists of 15 residues. Germline CDR1 and CDR2: GTSNPN and SVGIG (reference sequence). As handled by the study authors: Reference gene primers were amplified, and this amplification served to estimate nucleated cell counts. Clones were read by immunoSEQ multiplex PCR, and TCRdb kept only the in-frame ones, dropping some. The D gene and trimming were derived from the DNA, and the V and J assignments and clone size from that table. The repertoire has approximately 62,000 clones, around four fifths of them found once; the top ten carry under 15%. This entry belongs to a study of blood T cell repertoires in COVID-19. Study overall: Both acute and convalescent COVID-19 samples were obtained from the United States, Italy and Spain. Nucleic acid was either cDNA or gDNA, and it came from T cells, B-cell-depleted T cells, or PBMCs.

The specimen was peripheral blood. The chain links TRBV30 to TRBJ1-5, with D perhaps TRBD1 (5 bases). This sequence was found in an elderly man with acute or convalescent COVID-19. CDR3 region: CAWTEQQGPFQPQHF. In DNA form, the CDR3 reads TGTGCCTGGACAGAACAGCAGGGCCCCTTTCAGCCCCAGCATTTT.